This T cell receptor (beta chain) was recovered during a study of T-cell memory formation after mild COVID-19. Study in general: TCR clustering was largely donor specific. Study results and caveats: Contracting CD4+ clones were located mainly in CM and EM, and CD8+ clones in EMRA.

V dropped 1 base and J dropped 4 bases, with 8 bases sitting between them. CDR3 length: 14 amino acids. The germline CDR1 and CDR2 sequences are SGHTA and FQGNSA. As to this clonotype: Its antigen is undetermined.

A 5'RACE reaction primed in the constant segment made cDNA libraries of TCR alpha and TCR beta, and these carried sample barcodes and UMIs. TCRdb re-called the 5' RACE reads through MiXCR, storing one row per CDR3 protein. The profile shows just under 350,000 distinct CDR3 sequences, 13% of them singletons. Sequencing used PBMCs or a T cell subset sorted from them (not recorded which). The V gene is TRBV7-2, the J gene TRBJ1-5; D gene unclear. This TCR was sampled from a man aged 18-30 years who had mild COVID-19 (a few samples of this study predate the infection). Cell type and time point are not known. CDR3 nucleotide sequence: TGTGCCAGCAGCTTAGTTTCGGCGAATCAGCCCCAGCATTTT. It is translated as CASSLVSANQPQHF.